This T cell receptor (beta chain) came from a study of monozygotic twins with inflammatory bowel disease. Germline V CDR1 and CDR2: LNHDA, SQIVND (reference sequence). The CDR3 is made up of 15 amino acids. Following a re-call of the 5' RACE reads, TCRdb has one entry per CDR3 protein and lacks DNA. The sample holds 200,000 to 250,000 distinct CDR3 sequences. Source material: blood. The chain has TRBV19 and TRBJ1-5; TCRdb gives TRBD1 as the D gene, but with no DNA this cannot be confirmed. This sequence originates from a human donor with ulcerative colitis or Crohn's disease, or a healthy co-twin of an affected twin (not recorded which). Here the CDR3 reads CASSTPDRGHQPQHF.